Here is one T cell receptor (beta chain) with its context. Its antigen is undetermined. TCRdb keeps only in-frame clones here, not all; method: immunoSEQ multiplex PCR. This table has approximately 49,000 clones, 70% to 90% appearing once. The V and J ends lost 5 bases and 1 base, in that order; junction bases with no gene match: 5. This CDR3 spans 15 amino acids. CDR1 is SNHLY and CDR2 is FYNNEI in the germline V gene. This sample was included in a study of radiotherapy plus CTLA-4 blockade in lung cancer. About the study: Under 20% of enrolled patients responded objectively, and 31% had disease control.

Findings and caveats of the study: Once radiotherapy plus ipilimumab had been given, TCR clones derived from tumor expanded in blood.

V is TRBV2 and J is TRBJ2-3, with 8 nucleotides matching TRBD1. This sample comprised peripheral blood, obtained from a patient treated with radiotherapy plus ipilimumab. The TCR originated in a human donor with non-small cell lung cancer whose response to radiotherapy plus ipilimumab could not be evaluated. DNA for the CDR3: TGTGCCAGCAGTACGAGGGGACAGGGCACAGATACGCAGTATTTT. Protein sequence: CASSTRGQGTDTQYF.